This TCR beta chain was observed in a study of T cell changes during pregnancy in multiple sclerosis. Some clones are missing from TCRdb's copy, which holds only in-frame ones; the method was immunoSEQ multiplex PCR. The data hold 15,000 to 20,000 clones, with 88% observed a single time. Trimming left V 0 bases short and J 0 bases short, with 9 bases between. CDR3 length: 15 residues. Germline values: CDR1 MNHNS, CDR2 SASEGT. This sample comprised CD8+ T cells from peripheral blood mononuclear cells, obtained after pregnancy. The chain is built from TRBV6-1 and TRBJ2-7; TRBD1 might be the D (5 bases). The source of this sequence is a female donor in good health, enrolled as a control in a pregnancy study. This CDR3 is CASSEANGHSYEQYF. The CDR3 bases are TGTGCCAGCAGTGAAGCGAACGGACACTCCTACGAGCAGTACTTC.